This record covers a single T cell receptor (beta chain). This entry is derived from a study of shared clonotypes between healthy human individuals. The wider study: The donors, two women and three men, were aged 18 to 49. Researchers assigned three CD4 naive, three CD4 memory, two CD8 naive and one CD8 memory plate to each donor.

Into CD45RA+ naive and CD45RA-negative memory subsets, the CD4+ cells were split. The protocol was immunoSEQ multiplex PCR, while the TCRdb copy is restricted to in-frame clones and leaves out a portion. The sample lists over a million clones; around 78% were seen once. The CDR3 runs 10 residues. Trimming took 8 bases from V and 11 from J, leaving 12 bases between them. Germline CDR1 reads MNHNY; CDR2 reads SVGAGI (reference sequence). This TCR came from a man aged 18-30 years in good health. Some clones in this sample may be carry-over from other donors' samples. Sequences were obtained from memory CD4+ T cells from PBMCs. Subset meaning: CD45RA-negative fraction. The chain joins TRBV6-6 to TRBJ2-5, with D perhaps matching TRBD1 or TRBD2 (6 bases each). The CDR3 DNA is TGTGCCAGCGGTAGGGGGGAGCAGTACTTC. Its protein product is CASGRGEQYF.